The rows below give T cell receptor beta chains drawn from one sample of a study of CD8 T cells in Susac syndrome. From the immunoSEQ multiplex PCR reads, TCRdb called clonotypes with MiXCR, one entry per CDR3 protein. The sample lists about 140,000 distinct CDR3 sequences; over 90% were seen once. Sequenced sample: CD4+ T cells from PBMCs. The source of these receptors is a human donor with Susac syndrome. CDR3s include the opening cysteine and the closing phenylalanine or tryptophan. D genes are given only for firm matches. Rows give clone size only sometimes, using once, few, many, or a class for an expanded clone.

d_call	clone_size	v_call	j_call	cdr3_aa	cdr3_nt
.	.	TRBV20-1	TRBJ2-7	CSARAIYEQYF	TGCAGTGCGCGGGCTATCTACGAGCAGTACTTC
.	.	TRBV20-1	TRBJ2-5	CSARDGARETQYF	TGCAGTGCTAGAGATGGGGCCCGAGAGACCCAGTACTTC
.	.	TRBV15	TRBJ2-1	CATSRDRISSEQFF	TGTGCCACCAGCAGAGATCGGATCAGTAGTGAGCAGTTCTTC
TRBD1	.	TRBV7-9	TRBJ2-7	CASSLRPGQSYEQYF	TGTGCCAGCAGCCTGCGACCGGGACAGTCATACGAGCAGTACTTC
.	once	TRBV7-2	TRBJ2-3	CASSSGQGHTDTQYF	TGTGCCAGCAGCTCCGGACAAGGACACACAGATACGCAGTATTTT
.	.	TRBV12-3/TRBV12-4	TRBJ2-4	CASSPWGGDPKNIQYF	TGTGCCAGCAGCCCCTGGGGGGGCGATCCCAAAAACATTCAGTACTTC
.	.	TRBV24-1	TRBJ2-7	CATSEGGSYEQYF	TGTGCCACCAGTGAAGGCGGGTCCTACGAGCAGTACTTC
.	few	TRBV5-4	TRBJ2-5	CASSGPGEETQYF	TGTGCCAGCAGCGGGCCCGGGGAAGAGACCCAGTACTTC
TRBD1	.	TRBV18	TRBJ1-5	CASSPTGINQPQHF	TGTGCCAGCTCACCGACAGGGATCAATCAGCCCCAGCATTTT
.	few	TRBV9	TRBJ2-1	CASSVGPEGFNNEQFF	TGTGCCAGCAGCGTCGGGCCAGAAGGTTTTAACAATGAGCAGTTCTTC
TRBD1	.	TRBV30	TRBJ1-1	CAWSYQGVLRNTEAFF	TGTGCCTGGAGCTACCAGGGGGTGCTCCGGAACACTGAAGCTTTCTTT
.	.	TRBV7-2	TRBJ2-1	CASSLGYRYNEQFF	TGTGCCAGCAGCTTAGGGTATCGATACAATGAGCAGTTCTTC
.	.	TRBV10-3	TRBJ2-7	CAISESKGTYEQYF	TGTGCCATCAGTGAGTCGAAAGGGACCTACGAGCAGTACTTC
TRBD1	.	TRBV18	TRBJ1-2	CASSRTGQGVGGYTF	TGTGCCAGCTCACGAACGGGACAGGGGGTCGGTGGCTACACCTTC
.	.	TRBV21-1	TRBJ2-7	CASSKIGGPYEQYF	TGTGCCAGCAGCAAAATCGGTGGACCCTACGAGCAGTACTTC
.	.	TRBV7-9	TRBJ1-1	CASAKNLGRITEAFF	TGTGCCAGCGCCAAAAATCTTGGTAGGATCACTGAAGCTTTCTTT
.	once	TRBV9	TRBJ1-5	CASSVGQGQPQHF	TGTGCCAGCAGCGTAGGGCAGGGACAGCCCCAGCATTTT
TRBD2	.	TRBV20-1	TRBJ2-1	CSASRASGRGTEQFF	TGCAGTGCTAGCCGGGCTAGCGGGAGGGGGACTGAGCAGTTCTTC
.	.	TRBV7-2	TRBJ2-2	CASSFDMTRTGELFF	TGTGCCAGCAGCTTCGATATGACTAGAACCGGGGAGCTGTTTTTT
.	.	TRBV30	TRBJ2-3	CASREGPTQYF	TGTGCCTCCCGGGAAGGGCCGACGCAGTATTTT
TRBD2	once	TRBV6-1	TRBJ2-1	CASSEGRTSGRAGDEQFF	TGTGCCAGCAGTGAAGGGAGGACTAGCGGGAGGGCCGGGGATGAGCAGTTCTTC
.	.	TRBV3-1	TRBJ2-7	CASRSAYEQYF	TGTGCCAGCAGGTCAGCCTACGAGCAGTACTTC
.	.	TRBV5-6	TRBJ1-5	CASSFRTDQPQHF	TGTGCCAGCAGCTTTAGGACAGATCAGCCCCAGCATTTT
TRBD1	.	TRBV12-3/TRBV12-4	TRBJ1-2	CASSPRTGWAYGYTF	TGTGCCAGCAGTCCACGGACAGGGTGGGCCTATGGCTACACCTTC
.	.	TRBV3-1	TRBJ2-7	CASSQVGTLGAYEQYF	TGTGCCAGCAGCCAAGTAGGAACCCTTGGGGCCTACGAGCAGTACTTC
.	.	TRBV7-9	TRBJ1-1	CASSLSRWGADLTEAFF	TGTGCCAGCAGCTTATCCCGTTGGGGGGCTGATTTGACTGAAGCTTTCTTT
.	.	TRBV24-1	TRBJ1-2	CATPSPDNRTNYGYTF	TGTGCCACCCCCTCTCCGGACAACCGTACTAACTATGGCTACACCTTC
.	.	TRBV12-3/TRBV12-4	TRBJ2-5	CASSFSQETQYF	TGTGCCAGCAGTTTTTCCCAAGAGACCCAGTACTTC